The rows below give T cell receptor beta chains drawn from one sample of a study of blood T cell repertoires in COVID-19. Generated by immunoSEQ multiplex PCR, the TCRdb table keeps only in-frame clones and is missing some. The sample lists tens of thousands of clones, roughly 87% seen once, with about 4% in the top ten. Sequencing input: peripheral blood. The receptor set was obtained from a man aged 60-69 years with acute or convalescent COVID-19. Each CDR3 is given with its conserved first and last residue. D genes are given only for firm matches. Size is omitted from some rows. Given values are once, few, many or a class for expanded clones.

>TRBV9|TRBJ2-2|.|.
TGTGCCAGCAGCGTAAGGACAGCTAACACCGGGGAGCTGTTTTTT
CASSVRTANTGELFF
>TRBV7-2|TRBJ2-2|few|.
TGTGCCAGCAGCTTACCCTCTTGGGTGGCGGGGACCGGGGAGCTGTTTTTT
CASSLPSWVAGTGELFF
>TRBV9|TRBJ1-2|.|.
TGTGCCAGCAGCGGGACAGTCAGAGGCTACACCTTC
CASSGTVRGYTF
>TRBV5-5|TRBJ1-6|.|.
TGTGCCAGCAGCTTGGCGGAGAATTCACCCCTCCACTTT
CASSLAENSPLHF
>TRBV3-1/TRBV3-2|TRBJ2-5|.|TRBD2
TGTGCCAGCAGCCAAGGGACTAGCGGGGGGGCGGAGACCCAGTACTTC
CASSQGTSGGAETQYF
>TRBV19|TRBJ1-2|few|TRBD1
TGTGCCAGTAGGGGGGATGGGGGACAGAGAAGAGGCTACACCTTC
CASRGDGGQRRGYTF
>TRBV4-3|TRBJ2-1|.|TRBD2
TGCGCCAGCAGCGGACTAGCGGGGGGGAGGAATGAGCAGTTCTTC
CASSGLAGGRNEQFF
>TRBV9|TRBJ1-2|.|.
TGTGCCAGCAGTACCCCGGAGGGAGAAAGACGAATTAGCTTC
CASSTPEGERRISF
>TRBV6-2/TRBV6-3|TRBJ1-1|.|.
TGTGCCAGCAGCCCTAGACAGGTCTCTGAAGCTTTCTTT
CASSPRQVSEAFF
>TRBV30|TRBJ1-2|.|.
TGTGCCTGGAGTCGGAGAATTAATGGCTACACCTTC
CAWSRRINGYTF
>TRBV25-1|TRBJ1-3|.|.
TGTGCCAGCATCGGCAGGGGCCACTCTGGAAACACCATATATTTT
CASIGRGHSGNTIYF
>TRBV3-1/TRBV3-2|TRBJ1-2|.|TRBD1
TGTGCCAGCAGCCAATCGACAGGGGTCTATGGCTACACCTTC
CASSQSTGVYGYTF
>TRBV5-5|TRBJ1-5|.|.
TGTGCCAGCAGTTCAGGGGCGATTAGCAATCAGCCCCAGCATTTT
CASSSGAISNQPQHF
>TRBV19|TRBJ1-1|.|TRBD1
TGTGCCAGCAAGTCGGGGACAGGGGGTAGGACTGAAGCTTTCTTT
CASKSGTGGRTEAFF
>TRBV18|TRBJ1-3|.|.
TGTGCCAGCTCACCAGGAGACAGAATCTCTGGAAACACCATATATTTT
CASSPGDRISGNTIYF
>TRBV7-9|TRBJ2-1|.|.
TGTGCCAGCAGCCTAGACAGGAGCTCCTACAATGAGCAGTTCTTC
CASSLDRSSYNEQFF
>TRBV5-1|TRBJ1-1|.|.
TGCGCCAGCAGCACTGGGGGCCCGAACACTGAAGCTTTCTTT
CASSTGGPNTEAFF
>TRBV2|TRBJ1-6|.|.
TGTGCCAGCAGTGAATTCCCAAATTCACCCCTCCACTTT
CASSEFPNSPLHF
>TRBV21-1|TRBJ2-2|.|.
TGTGCCCCCCCCCGGGGCAGGGGGCAGGACACCGGGGAGCTGTTTTTT
CAPPRGRGQDTGELFF